The 32 T cell receptor beta chains given below trace back to one sample, sequenced in a study of blood T cell repertoires in COVID-19. TCRdb's table, derived via immunoSEQ multiplex PCR, lists solely in-frame clones and lacks some. The sample contains fewer than 85,000 clones, around 85% of which appear only once. The specimen sequenced was peripheral blood. The receptors come from a man older than 75 with acute or convalescent COVID-19.

This sequence joins TRBV7-2 and TRBJ2-3, with D perhaps TRBD2 (7 bases). The germline CDR1 and CDR2 sequences are SGHTA and FQGNSA. The CDR3 length is 17 residues. Trimming removed 5 bases from V and 4 bases from J, with 22 bases in between. The DNA for the CDR3 is TGTGCCAGCAGCCCTAGGACTGCGGGGGCCAGGGCAGATACGCAGTATTTT. It translates to CASSPRTAGARADTQYF.

The chain couples TRBV2 to TRBJ1-2, with 8 bases lining up with TRBD1. The CDR3 runs 14 residues. V trimming: 6 bases; J trimming: 8 bases; junction bases outside the gene matches: 11. Germline loops: CDR1 SNHLY, CDR2 FYNNEI. In nucleotides, the CDR3 is TGTGCCAGCAGCGGACAGGGAACTTTTTCGGGCTACACCTTC. This gives the protein CASSGQGTFSGYTF. The full variable domain, rest sourced from reference TRBV2 and TRBJ1-2, is EPEVTQTPSHQVTQMGQEVILRCVPISNHLYFYWYRQILGQKVEFLVSFYNNEISEKSEIFDDQFSVERPDGSNFTLKIRSTKLEDSAMYFCASSGQGTFSGYTFGSGTRLTVV.

The rearrangement uses TRBV28 and TRBJ2-7; the D gene is possibly TRBD1 (6 bases). The germline V gene encodes CDR1 MDHEN and CDR2 SYDVKM. Trimming removed 3 bases from V and 6 bases from J, with 12 bases in between. This CDR3 spans 13 amino acids. CDR3 bases: TGTGCCAGCAGTTTCCGTGACAGGTCCGAGCAGTACTTC. Amino acid sequence: CASSFRDRSEQYF.

The V and J genes are TRBV6-2 or TRBV6-3 and TRBJ2-7, with D perhaps matching TRBD1 (6 bases). Germline CDR1 MNHEY, CDR2 SVGEGT. The CDR3 has 18 amino acids. Trimming took 5 bases from V and 2 from J, leaving 25 bases between them. The CDR3 sequence is CASSKPLHGWDIAYEQYF. The DNA of the CDR3 is TGTGCCAGCAGTAAACCCCTCCATGGGTGGGACATCGCCTACGAGCAGTACTTC.

In its sample, this clone was seen once. The chain joins TRBV7-2 to TRBJ2-5; possibly TRBD2 for D (6 bases). Trimming removed 3 bases from V and 5 bases from J, with 13 bases in between. CDR3 length: 14 residues. Germline loops: CDR1 SGHTA, CDR2 FQGNSA. In DNA, the CDR3 is TGTGCCAGCAGCTTCGGTACTAGCTCGGAGACCCAGTACTTC. Protein: CASSFGTSSETQYF.

The chain uses TRBV7-3 and TRBJ2-1; perhaps TRBD2 as D (6 bases). Trimming removed 5 bases at V and 6 bases at J, with 14 bases between. CDR1 and CDR2 from the germline V gene are SGHTA and FQGTGA. This CDR3 region has 14 residues. The DNA for the CDR3 is TGTGCCAGCAGCCCAGGGCCGGGGGTCAATGAGCAGTTCTTC. Translating gives CASSPGPGVNEQFF.

The V call is TRBV18, the J call TRBJ2-5; 14 nucleotides align to TRBD2. After removal of 6 bases from V and 3 bases from J, the junction contained 6 bases not matched to a gene. The CDR3 has 16 residues. Germline-derived CDR1 and CDR2 are KGHSH and LQKENI. The DNA of the CDR3 is TGTGCCAGCTCGCCCCGGACTAGCGGGGGGAAAGAGACCCAGTACTTC. Translation gives CASSPRTSGGKETQYF.

This clone was counted a single time. The chain couples TRBV5-1 to TRBJ1-2; 9 bases align to TRBD1. Germline V gene lookup returns CDR1 SGHRS and CDR2 YFSETQ. V was clipped by 6 bases and J by 6 bases; unmatched bases: 15. The CDR3 runs to 16 residues. The CDR3, as DNA: TGCGCCAGCAACTGGGGGCCGGGACAGGGACGCAATGGCTACACCTTC. This gives the protein CASNWGPGQGRNGYTF. Drawing the rest from reference TRBV5-1 and TRBJ1-2, the complete variable domain is KAGVTQTPRYLIKTRGQQVTLSCSPISGHRSVSWYQQTPGQGLQFLFEYFSETQRNKGNFPGRFSGRQFSNSRSEMNVSTLELGDSALYLCASNWGPGQGRNGYTFGSGTRLTVV.

This chain connects TRBV28 to TRBJ2-1; 7 positions agree with TRBD1. J lost 0 bases, V lost 3 bases, and 8 bases had no gene match. The CDR3 consists of 17 residues. Germline V CDR1 and CDR2: MDHEN, SYDVKM. CDR3 protein: CASSLESQGISYNEQFF. Written as DNA, the CDR3 is TGTGCCAGCAGTTTGGAGTCACAGGGGATCTCCTACAATGAGCAGTTCTTC.

The chain is built from TRBV18 and TRBJ1-1; the D gene is possibly TRBD1 (5 bases). The germline V gene encodes CDR1 KGHSH and CDR2 LQKENI. Trimming shortened V by 1 base and J by 2 bases, and 11 bases separated the two germline ends. This CDR3 has 15 residues. CDR3 sequence (DNA): TGTGCCAGCTCACCACAAGTTGACAGAAACACTGAAGCTTTCTTT. Its protein product is CASSPQVDRNTEAFF.

The chain employs TRBV25-1 and TRBJ2-5, with 7 bases identical to TRBD1. CDR1 is MGHDK, CDR2 SYGVNS, per germline. The CDR3 loop spans 16 amino acids. Trimming removed 5 bases from V and 5 bases from J; junction bases left unmatched: 14. CDR3 DNA: TGTGCCAGCAGTCCTATTACACAGGGGCGATGGGAGACCCAGTACTTC. Translating gives CASSPITQGRWETQYF.

The CDR3 nucleotides are TGTGCCAGCAGCTTAGCGGGACAGCCGAACACTGAAGCTTTCTTT. Translated: CASSLAGQPNTEAFF. V gene TRBV7-2 combines with J gene TRBJ1-1; 7 nucleotides line up with TRBD1. Looked up from germline, CDR1 is SGHTA and CDR2 is FQGNSA. V shed 0 bases, J shed 1 base, and the junction held 2 bases outside the gene matches. The CDR3 sequence is 15 residues long.

In this sample, this clone turned up once. Distinct nucleotide sequences in the sample also encode this CDR3. This rearrangement joins TRBV19 to TRBJ1-4; 10 bases agree with TRBD1. The CDR3 contains 15 residues. With 6 bases clipped from V and 6 bases from J, the junction kept 7 bases outside the gene matches. Germline assignment: CDR1 LNHDA and CDR2 SQIVND (reference sequence). CDR3 loop: CASSLLGQGDEKLFF. Here the CDR3 DNA reads TGTGCCAGTAGCCTCCTAGGACAGGGGGATGAAAAACTGTTTTTT.

The V call is TRBV30, the J call TRBJ1-1; possibly TRBD1 for D (5 bases). V lost 0 bases and J lost 2, with 7 bases in between. The V gene's germline CDR1 is GTSNPN and CDR2 SVGIG (reference sequence). The CDR3 totals 13 residues. The DNA of the CDR3 is TGTGCCTGGAGTGTAGGGACTAACACTGAAGCTTTCTTT. Amino acid sequence: CAWSVGTNTEAFF.

This chain uses TRBV7-2 with TRBJ1-1; perhaps TRBD1 as D (5 bases). The germline gives CDR1 SGHTA, CDR2 FQGNSA. V was shortened by 2 bases and J by 3 bases, with 10 bases between the two germline ends. CDR3 length equals 14 residues. In nucleotides, the CDR3 is TGTGCCAGCAGCTTACAGGGCGGAGACACTGAAGCTTTCTTT. This gives the protein CASSLQGGDTEAFF.

The chain uses TRBV28 and TRBJ1-2; D gene unclear. The CDR3 sequence is 12 residues long. Per germline, CDR1 MDHEN and CDR2 SYDVKM. With 9 bases removed from V and 0 bases from J, the gap between germline ends came to 8 bases. In nucleotides, the CDR3 is TGTGCCAGGTGGGCCCCTAACTATGGCTACACCTTC. It is translated as CARWAPNYGYTF.

This clone was detected only once. The chain is built from TRBV5-1 and TRBJ2-5; perhaps TRBD2 as D (5 bases). Trimming cost V 1 base and J 4 bases, with 11 bases left between them. This CDR3 region has 14 residues. Germline CDR1 is SGHRS and CDR2 is YFSETQ. The DNA for the CDR3 is TGCGCCAGCAGCTTGCGTCGGGGAATAGAGACCCAGTACTTC. Its protein is CASSLRRGIETQYF. The full variable domain, completed using reference TRBV5-1 and TRBJ2-5, is KAGVTQTPRYLIKTRGQQVTLSCSPISGHRSVSWYQQTPGQGLQFLFEYFSETQRNKGNFPGRFSGRQFSNSRSEMNVSTLELGDSALYLCASSLRRGIETQYFGPGTRLLVL.

The V call is TRBV7-2, the J call TRBJ2-5; 11 nucleotides match TRBD2. CDR1 is SGHTA, CDR2 FQGNSA, per germline. The CDR3 runs to 16 residues. Losses at the gene ends were 2 bases for V and 3 bases for J; bases not matched to a gene: 5. CDR3 region: CASSLWASGGKETQYF. CDR3 nucleotides: TGTGCCAGCAGCTTATGGGCTAGCGGGGGGAAAGAGACCCAGTACTTC.

CDR3 DNA: TGTGCCACCCTGTCCAGGGGGGGCACAGATACGCAGTATTTT. Encoded protein: CATLSRGGTDTQYF. The V gene is TRBV7-2, the J gene TRBJ2-3; TRBD1 might be the D (7 bases). The germline V gene encodes CDR1 SGHTA and CDR2 FQGNSA. V was shortened by 10 bases and J by 1 base, with 15 bases between the two germline ends. This CDR3 is built from 14 residues.

In this sample, this clone turned up a few times. The rearrangement uses TRBV10-3 and TRBJ2-5, with 7 nucleotides matching TRBD1. V trimming: 3 bases; J trimming: 4 bases; junction bases outside the gene matches: 5. This CDR3 comprises 14 residues. CDR1 ENHRY and CDR2 SYGVKD come from the germline V gene. The DNA of the CDR3 is TGTGCCATCAGTGATCTGACAGGGCGAGAGACCCAGTACTTC. Translation gives CAISDLTGRETQYF.

This clone appeared a few times. The chain is built from TRBV5-1 and TRBJ2-1, with D perhaps TRBD1 (5 bases). V gave up 8 bases and J gave up 4 bases, with 13 bases separating them. The CDR3 consists of 13 residues. Germline V gene lookup returns CDR1 SGHRS and CDR2 YFSETQ. CDR3 protein: CASYTDNYNEQFF. Here the CDR3 DNA reads TGCGCCAGTTATACGGACAATTACAATGAGCAGTTCTTC.

V gene TRBV29-1 combines with J gene TRBJ2-4, with 10 bases fitting TRBD1. The length of the CDR3 is 18 residues. Looked up from germline, CDR1 is SQVTM and CDR2 is ANQGSEA. With V trimmed by 6 bases and J by 1 base, 15 bases remained unmatched. CDR3 in amino acids: CSVLLGTGVLDAKNIQYF. The DNA for the CDR3 is TGCAGCGTCCTTTTGGGGACAGGGGTGCTGGATGCCAAAAACATTCAGTACTTC. Full variable domain (outside the CDR3, taken from reference TRBV29-1 and TRBJ2-4): SAVISQKPSRDICQRGTSLTIQCQVDSQVTMMFWYRQQPGQSLTLIATANQGSEATYESGFVIDKFPISRPNLTFSTLTVSNMSPEDSSIYLCSVLLGTGVLDAKNIQYFGAGTRLSVL.

The chain has TRBV28 and TRBJ1-5; 9 nucleotides match TRBD1. This CDR3 region has 15 residues. The germline CDR1 and CDR2 sequences are MDHEN and SYDVKM. V was pared by 5 bases and J by 3 bases, with 5 bases of the junction left unmatched. The CDR3 nucleotides read TGTGCCAGCAGTAAGGGGACAGGGAACAATCAGCCCCAGCATTTT. Its protein is CASSKGTGNNQPQHF.

The genes are TRBV19 and TRBJ1-1; 7 bases agree with TRBD1. From germline, CDR1 is LNHDA and CDR2 SQIVND (reference sequence). J gave up 0 bases and V 7 bases, and 8 bases lay outside the gene matches. The CDR3 is 15 residues long. CDR3 sequence reads: CASTRQGLMNTEAFF. The CDR3 DNA reads TGTGCCAGTACAAGACAGGGCCTAATGAACACTGAAGCTTTCTTT. Supplemented by reference TRBV19 and TRBJ1-1, the full variable domain reads DGGITQSPKYLFRKEGQNVTLSCEQNLNHDAMYWYRQDPGQGLRLIYYSQIVNDFQKGDIAEGYSVSREKKESFPLTVTSAQKNPTAFYLCASTRQGLMNTEAFFGQGTRLTVV.

V usage is TRBV29-1 and J usage is TRBJ1-2; 9 bases line up with TRBD1. This CDR3 is 15 amino acids long. Germline V gene data show CDR1 as SQVTM and CDR2 as ANQGSEA. Trimming removed 3 bases from V and 2 bases from J; junction bases left unmatched: 7. The CDR3 nucleotides read TGCAGCGTTGAGGGGAACAGGGGGCAAAACTATGGCTACACCTTC. Its protein is CSVEGNRGQNYGYTF.

The chain employs TRBV19 and TRBJ1-1; weak D call: TRBD1 (6 bases). Trimming removed 5 bases from V and 5 bases from J, with 18 bases in between. In germline, CDR1 is LNHDA, CDR2 SQIVND (reference sequence). The CDR3 runs to 15 residues. The CDR3 DNA sequence: TGTGCCAGTAGTTGGGCGGGGGCTCAGTATACTGAAGCTTTCTTT. Translation: CASSWAGAQYTEAFF.

This chain uses TRBV28 with TRBJ2-7; possible D gene TRBD2, 6 bases. From germline, CDR1 is MDHEN and CDR2 SYDVKM. CDR3 size: 14 residues. V lost 1 base to trimming and J lost 3 bases, with 10 bases between them. This CDR3 is CASSLSGGVYEQYF. The DNA of the CDR3 is TGTGCCAGCAGTTTATCTGGCGGGGTCTACGAGCAGTACTTC.

The J gene is TRBJ1-2, the V gene TRBV12-3 or TRBV12-4, with D perhaps TRBD1 (5 bases). V lost 5 bases to trimming and J lost 4 bases, with 11 bases between them. This CDR3 has 13 amino acids. The CDR3 spells CASSLSRAYGYTF. The CDR3 DNA follows: TGTGCCAGCAGTCTAAGCAGGGCCTATGGCTACACCTTC.

This clone appeared once. The chain links TRBV5-1 to TRBJ2-3; 7 bases fit TRBD1. Per germline, CDR1 SGHRS and CDR2 YFSETQ. The junction had 6 bases not matched to a gene; V was cut back by 5 bases and J by 6 bases. The CDR3 runs to 13 residues. The CDR3 DNA is TGCGCCAGCAGTCCCGGACAGGCGGATACGCAGTATTTT. It is translated as CASSPGQADTQYF.

The rearrangement links TRBV3-1 (or the pseudogene TRBV3-2) to TRBJ2-1; maybe TRBD1 (5 bases). The CDR3 loop spans 16 amino acids. Germline-derived CDR1 and CDR2 are LGHDT and YNNKEL (reference sequence). V was clipped by 1 base and J by 4 bases, with 14 bases between them. The CDR3 region is CASSQGTRVGYNEQFF. In nucleotides, the CDR3 is TGTGCCAGCAGCCAAGGTACCAGGGTGGGTTACAATGAGCAGTTCTTC.

V is TRBV27 and J is TRBJ2-6; D gene uncertain. CDR1 and CDR2 from the germline V gene are MNHEY and SMNVEV (reference sequence). V lost 2 bases to trimming and J lost 1 base, with 9 bases between them. CDR3 size: 16 residues. The CDR3 DNA sequence: TGTGCCAGCAGTTTACTCCCCCGTTCTGGGGCCAACGTCCTGACTTTC. Encoded protein: CASSLLPRSGANVLTF.

The chain has TRBV9 and TRBJ1-2, with 7 bases that match TRBD1. CDR3 length equals 15 residues. The V and J ends lost 5 bases and 2 bases, in that order; junction bases with no gene match: 9. Germline values: CDR1 SGDLS, CDR2 YYNGEE. CDR3 bases: TGTGCCAGCAGAGGGCACCCGACAGGGAACTATGGCTACACCTTC. Protein sequence: CASRGHPTGNYGYTF.